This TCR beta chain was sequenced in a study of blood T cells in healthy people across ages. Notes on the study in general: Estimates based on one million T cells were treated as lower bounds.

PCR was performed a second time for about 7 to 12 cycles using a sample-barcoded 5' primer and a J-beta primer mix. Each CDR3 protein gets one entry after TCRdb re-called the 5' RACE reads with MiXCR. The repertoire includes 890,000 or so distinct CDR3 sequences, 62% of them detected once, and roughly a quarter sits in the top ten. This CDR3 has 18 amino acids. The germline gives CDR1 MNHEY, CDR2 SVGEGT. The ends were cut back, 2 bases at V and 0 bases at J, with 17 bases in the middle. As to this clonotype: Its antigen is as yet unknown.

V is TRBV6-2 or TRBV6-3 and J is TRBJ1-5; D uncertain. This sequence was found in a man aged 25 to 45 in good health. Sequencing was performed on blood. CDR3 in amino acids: CASSYDPHSDDSNQPQHF. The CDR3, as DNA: TGTGCCAGCAGTTACGATCCACACAGCGATGATAGCAATCAGCCCCAGCATTTT.